The present TCR beta chain was sequenced within a study of neurological immune-mediated disorders. Study-wide results and limits: No sharing of CDR3 amino acid sequences was observed among expanded clones across subjects, suggesting private repertoires in all groups.

Germline values: CDR1 SGHNT, CDR2 YENEEA. CDR3 length equals 14 residues. With 7 bases removed from V and 0 bases from J, the gap between germline ends came to 13 bases. Regarding this clonotype: Its antigen is not identified.

It was by 5'RACE with 10-nucleotide random UMIs that the cDNA was made. Using its own MiXCR run on the 5' RACE reads, TCRdb lists one record per CDR3 protein. The sample yields several thousand distinct CDR3 sequences, about a quarter seen once. Libraries from sorted cells used about 970,000 T cells (CD4+ or CD8+). This receptor was obtained from a woman aged 55-70 years with HTLV-1-associated myelopathy (HAM/TSP). The J gene is TRBJ2-7, the V gene TRBV11-3; D possibly corresponds to TRBD1 (5 bases). Sequencing was done on a sample of CD8+ T cells from blood. In DNA, the CDR3 is TGTGCCAGCACCCCCGACAGAAGCTCCTACGAGCAGTACTTC. It is translated as CASTPDRSSYEQYF. Looking up the rest from reference TRBV11-3 and TRBJ2-7 gives the full variable domain: EAGVVQSPRYKIIEKKQPVAFWCNPISGHNTLYWYLQNLGQGPELLIRYENEEAVDDSQLPKDRFSAERLKGVDSTLKIQPAELGDSAVYLCASTPDRSSYEQYFGPGTRLTVT.